The rows below give T cell receptor beta chains drawn from one sample of a study of PD-L1 blockade in urothelial cancer. Sequencing used immunoSEQ multiplex PCR; TCRdb keeps in-frame clones, though not all of them. The repertoire holds about 90,000 clones, with roughly 85% as singletons. The source was PBMCs, collected around atezolizumab (anti-PD-L1) treatment. The receptors were gathered from a man in his 70s with urothelial cancer. Both conserved end residues are part of each CDR3. The D gene is left open where the match is weak. Clone size is not always given. Where it is, it says once, few, many or a class for expanded clones.

TRBJ2-5 once - TRBV19 CASSIGLGGAIQETQYF TGTGCCAGTAGTATCGGGCTAGGGGGAGCCATCCAAGAGACCCAGTACTTC
TRBJ2-3 - - TRBV4-1 CASSQDIGGVDTDTQYF TGCGCCAGCAGCCAAGATATTGGAGGGGTCGACACAGATACGCAGTATTTT
TRBJ2-3 - TRBD2 TRBV7-9 CASSLAFLGSGSERNTQYF TGTGCCAGCAGCTTAGCGTTTTTGGGGAGCGGGAGTGAGCGAAATACGCAGTATTTT
TRBJ1-1 - - TRBV7-9 CASSIRQAQRTEAFF TGTGCCAGCAGTATAAGACAGGCTCAGAGGACTGAAGCTTTCTTT
TRBJ2-7 - TRBD2 TRBV11-3 CASSPTSGSPEQYF TGTGCCAGCAGCCCGACTAGCGGGAGTCCCGAGCAGTACTTC
TRBJ2-1 - - TRBV18 CASSPRQSNEQFF TGTGCCAGCTCACCACGTCAGTCAAATGAGCAGTTCTTC
TRBJ1-2 - TRBD1 TRBV18 CASSPPSGQGSTGYTF TGTGCCAGCTCACCACCTAGCGGACAGGGCAGTACCGGCTACACCTTC
TRBJ2-7 - TRBD1 TRBV6-5 CASSRTGTQPLGQYF TGTGCCAGCAGCCGGACAGGGACACAACCCCTGGGGCAGTACTTC
TRBJ1-1 - - TRBV10-3 CAISDNGVNTEAFF TGTGCCATCAGTGATAACGGGGTGAACACTGAAGCTTTCTTT
TRBJ1-1 - - TRBV21-1 CASSKRDRGYNTEAFF TGTGCCAGCAGCAAAAGGGACAGGGGGTATAACACTGAAGCTTTCTTT
TRBJ2-7 - TRBD1 TRBV7-2 CASSFRDSSYEQYF TGTGCCAGCAGCTTCCGGGACAGCTCCTACGAGCAGTACTTC
TRBJ2-2 - - TRBV9 CASSVEAGVKTGELFF TGTGCCAGCAGCGTAGAGGCAGGGGTAAAGACCGGGGAGCTGTTTTTT
TRBJ2-1 once TRBD2 TRBV5-6 CASSLSASGYNEQFF TGTGCCAGCAGCTTGAGTGCTAGCGGGTACAATGAGCAGTTCTTC
TRBJ1-1 - - TRBV9 CASSATYGNTEAFF TGTGCCAGCAGCGCCACCTATGGGAACACTGAAGCTTTCTTT
TRBJ2-2 - - TRBV11-3 CASSLAGSTGELFF TGTGCCAGCAGCTTAGCTGGGAGCACCGGGGAGCTGTTTTTT
TRBJ1-4 - TRBD1 TRBV7-8 CASSFAPGQGDSTNEKLFF TGTGCCAGCAGCTTCGCTCCGGGACAGGGTGATTCAACTAATGAAAAACTGTTTTTT
TRBJ2-2 few - TRBV6-1 CASQRGVLSGELFF TGTGCCAGCCAACGGGGTGTGTTGTCCGGGGAGCTGTTTTTT
TRBJ1-5 - TRBD1 TRBV6-1 CASSARDRGSNQPQHF TGTGCCAGCAGTGCAAGGGACAGGGGAAGCAATCAGCCCCAGCATTTT
TRBJ1-2 - - TRBV27 CASSLRGLNYGYTF TGTGCCAGCAGTTTACGGGGGTTAAACTATGGCTACACCTTC
TRBJ1-4 - TRBD1 TRBV7-2 CASSPQGAFNEKLFF TGTGCCAGCAGCCCGCAGGGGGCTTTTAATGAAAAACTGTTTTTT
TRBJ2-3 - - TRBV5-1 CASSRAVTDTQYF TGCGCCAGCAGCCGTGCGGTAACAGATACGCAGTATTTT
TRBJ1-5 few TRBD1 TRBV2 CASNHNRGLYQPQHF TGTGCCAGCAATCACAACAGGGGGCTTTATCAGCCCCAGCATTTT
TRBJ2-5 - - TRBV15 CATSARTEETQYF TGTGCCACCAGCGCTCGGACAGAAGAGACCCAGTACTTC
TRBJ2-2 once TRBD1 TRBV6-1 CASSVTGRNTGELFF TGTGCCAGCAGTGTGACAGGGAGGAACACCGGGGAGCTGTTTTTT
TRBJ1-4 - TRBD1 TRBV5-1 CASSLEYRTGNEKLFF TGCGCCAGCAGCTTGGAGTATCGGACAGGGAATGAAAAACTGTTTTTT
TRBJ1-1 - - TRBV25-1 CASSETGYGTEAFF TGTGCCAGCAGTGAAACGGGATATGGCACTGAAGCTTTCTTT
TRBJ2-3 once TRBD2 TRBV7-2 CASSRTSGRERRADTQYF TGTGCCAGCAGCAGGACTAGCGGGAGGGAACGGCGAGCAGATACGCAGTATTTT
TRBJ2-7 once - TRBV19 CASSIAPSYEQYF TGTGCCAGTAGTATTGCGCCTAGCTACGAGCAGTACTTC
TRBJ2-2 - TRBD1 TRBV7-3 CASSLGAGGTGELFF TGTGCCAGCAGCCTCGGGGCAGGGGGCACCGGGGAGCTGTTTTTT
TRBJ2-3 once TRBD2 TRBV6-5 CASSMSGGGTDTQYF TGTGCCAGCAGTATGAGCGGGGGCGGAACAGATACGCAGTATTTT
TRBJ1-1 - TRBD1 TRBV19 CASSMGQGVKAFF TGTGCCAGTAGTATGGGACAGGGGGTTAAAGCTTTCTTT
TRBJ1-1 - - TRBV15 CATSRTVNTEAFF TGTGCCACCAGCAGGACAGTGAACACTGAAGCTTTCTTT
TRBJ1-2 once - TRBV2 CASSERWGGRSPRETYGYTF TGTGCCAGCAGTGAAAGGTGGGGGGGTAGGAGTCCTCGCGAAACTTATGGCTACACCTTC
TRBJ2-5 - - TRBV27 CASSFLGSSQETQYF TGTGCCAGCAGTTTTCTCGGGAGCTCCCAAGAGACCCAGTACTTC
TRBJ1-2 - TRBD1 TRBV2 CASTTNRGSYGYTF TGTGCCAGCACGACCAACAGGGGTAGCTATGGCTACACCTTC
TRBJ1-4 once - TRBV6-5 CASGAGTPNEKLFF TGTGCCAGCGGCGCGGGCACACCAAATGAAAAACTGTTTTTT
TRBJ2-1 - TRBD2 TRBV11-3 CASSLRGGEQFF TGTGCCAGCAGCTTACGGGGGGGTGAGCAGTTCTTC
TRBJ1-1 - - TRBV6-1 CASSRGAGRGEAFF TGTGCCAGCAGTCGGGGGGCAGGGCGGGGTGAAGCTTTCTTT
TRBJ2-7 - - TRBV5-6 CASSLETNYEQYF TGTGCCAGCAGCTTGGAAACTAACTACGAGCAGTACTTC
TRBJ1-3 - - TRBV2 CASRLTPNSGNTIYF TGTGCCAGCAGGCTGACACCTAACTCTGGAAACACCATATATTTT
TRBJ2-1 - TRBD1 TRBV6-1 CASRQGGYNEQFF TGTGCCAGTCGACAGGGCGGCTACAATGAGCAGTTCTTC
TRBJ2-7 - - TRBV11-2 CASSPRDQGLGLQYF TGTGCCAGCAGCCCACGAGACCAGGGGTTGGGTTTGCAGTACTTC
TRBJ1-2 - TRBD1 TRBV7-8 CASSPTGAGGYTF TGTGCCAGCAGCCCGACAGGGGCTGGTGGCTACACCTTC
TRBJ2-7 few - TRBV15 CATSRDYRSEQYF TGTGCCACCAGCAGGGACTACCGAAGCGAGCAGTACTTC
TRBJ1-1 few - TRBV4-2 CASSQGHLGANTEAFF TGTGCCAGCAGCCAAGGTCATTTGGGGGCGAACACTGAAGCTTTCTTT
TRBJ2-1 - TRBD2 TRBV7-2 CASVSLAGVEQFF TGTGCCAGCGTTTCCCTAGCGGGAGTTGAGCAGTTCTTC
TRBJ1-3 - - TRBV19 CASNPVRSSGNTIYF TGTGCCAGCAACCCGGTCCGAAGCTCTGGAAACACCATATATTTT
TRBJ2-1 - - TRBV11-2 CASSSRQDSSYNEQFF TGTGCCAGCAGCTCAAGACAGGACAGCTCCTACAATGAGCAGTTCTTC
TRBJ2-7 - - TRBV11-2 CASSLVGQGGEQYF TGTGCCAGCAGCTTAGTAGGGCAGGGTGGTGAGCAGTACTTC
TRBJ2-5 - TRBD1 TRBV19 CASSIQLLARTGGQETQYF TGTGCCAGTAGTATTCAGCTTTTGGCGCGGACAGGGGGACAAGAGACCCAGTACTTC
TRBJ1-4 - - TRBV5-8 CASSWTQTNEKLFF TGTGCCAGCAGCTGGACTCAGACTAATGAAAAACTGTTTTTT
TRBJ2-7 - - TRBV6-4 CASFTGEKFSGLLRALEQYF TGTGCCAGCTTCACAGGGGAGAAGTTTAGCGGCCTACTAAGGGCCCTCGAGCAGTACTTC
TRBJ2-6 - TRBD2 TRBV27 CASSPWTSPGANVLTF TGTGCCAGCAGTCCGTGGACTAGTCCTGGGGCCAACGTCCTGACTTTC
TRBJ2-4 few - TRBV7-9 CASSAQGNIQYF TGTGCCAGCAGCGCCCAGGGGAACATTCAGTACTTC
TRBJ2-5 - TRBD1 TRBV5-4 CASSLQQGAVETQYF TGTGCCAGCAGCTTGCAGCAGGGGGCGGTCGAGACCCAGTACTTC
TRBJ2-7 - TRBD1 TRBV5-4 CASSLGTGSLYEQYF TGTGCCAGCAGCCTAGGGACAGGTTCCCTCTACGAGCAGTACTTC
TRBJ2-1 few TRBD2 TRBV7-3 CASSPDSGRANVEQFF TGTGCCAGCAGCCCGGATAGCGGGAGGGCCAATGTTGAGCAGTTCTTC
TRBJ1-5 - - TRBV18 CASSPTANSNQPQHF TGTGCCAGCTCCCCGACAGCAAATAGCAATCAGCCCCAGCATTTT
TRBJ2-1 - - TRBV19 CASKQQYNEQFF TGTGCCAGTAAGCAACAGTACAATGAGCAGTTCTTC
TRBJ2-7 - TRBD2 TRBV7-2 CASSTQRGPYEQYF TGTGCCAGCAGCACCCAGCGGGGCCCCTACGAGCAGTACTTC